Presented here are 13 T cell receptor beta chains from one specimen sequenced in a study of T cell repertoires in cytomegalovirus infection. One entry per CDR3 protein results from TCRdb running MiXCR on the reads. The data contain over 45,000 distinct CDR3 sequences, 20% to 25% of them singletons. The antigens for these receptors are not known. The starting material was CD8+ T cells from cultured PBMCs, obtained from culture after CMV antigen stimulation. All receptors derive from a human donor in good health (CMV status not recorded). Some clones in this sample may be carry-over from other donors' samples.

This chain joins TRBV10-2 and TRBJ2-1; tentatively, D is TRBD1 (6 bases). Trimming cost V 8 bases and J 0 bases, with 14 bases left between them. The germline V gene encodes CDR1 WSHSY and CDR2 SAAADI. CDR3 length: 15 residues. The CDR3 DNA reads TGCGCCAGCGATGGGGGCGTTACCTCCTACAATGAGCAGTTCTTC. It is translated as CASDGGVTSYNEQFF.

This clonotype was detected ten times or more. The CDR3 nucleotides read TGTGCCAGCAGTAGCGGACAGGGACATCATGAAAAACTGTTTTTT. It encodes CASSSGQGHHEKLFF. The chain joins TRBV27 to TRBJ1-4; 8 bases line up with TRBD1. The V and J ends lost 5 bases and 6 bases, in that order; junction bases with no gene match: 8. The CDR3 contains 15 residues. The V gene's germline CDR1 is MNHEY and CDR2 SMNVEV (reference sequence).

The rearrangement links TRBV7-2 to TRBJ2-1; D tentatively reads TRBD1 or TRBD2 (6 bases each). V lost 1 base and J 4 bases, leaving 17 bases between the germline ends. The CDR3 runs to 17 residues. Germline V CDR1 and CDR2: SGHTA, FQGNSA. CDR3 protein: CASSLGFRGPVYNEQFF. The DNA for the CDR3 is TGTGCCAGCAGCTTAGGTTTCCGGGGGCCGGTTTACAATGAGCAGTTCTTC.

This clonotype has more than one count but fewer than ten. V is TRBV6-1 and J is TRBJ2-3, with D perhaps given as TRBD1 or TRBD2 (5 bases each). Trimming cost V 2 bases and J 3 bases, with 18 bases left between them. There are 17 residues in the CDR3. The V gene's germline CDR1 is MNHNS and CDR2 SASEGT. The CDR3 protein is CASSEWALGRTTDTQYF. The CDR3 region has the DNA TGTGCCAGCAGTGAATGGGCTCTGGGACGAACAACAGATACGCAGTATTTT.

This clonotype was found a few times. V and J are TRBV7-9 and TRBJ1-2; D uncertain. There are 17 residues in the CDR3. V was shortened by 0 bases and J by 0 bases, with 14 bases between the two germline ends. CDR1 is SEHNR, CDR2 FQNEAQ, per germline (reference sequence). CDR3 region: CASSLASAATANYGYTF. For the CDR3, the DNA is TGTGCCAGCAGCTTAGCTTCGGCGGCAACAGCTAACTATGGCTACACCTTC.

The chain joins TRBV7-6 to TRBJ2-7; D ambiguous. This CDR3 is built from 15 residues. Trimming left V 1 base short and J 2 bases short, with 12 bases between. Germline assignment: CDR1 SGHVS and CDR2 FNYEAQ. The CDR3 is CASSLGVKGAYEQYF. The CDR3 coding sequence is TGTGCCAGCAGCTTAGGAGTTAAGGGCGCCTACGAGCAGTACTTC. The entire variable domain, with the rest obtained from reference TRBV7-6 and TRBJ2-7, is as follows: GAGVSQSPRYKVTKRGQDVALRCDPISGHVSLYWYRQALGQGPEFLTYFNYEAQQDKSGLPNDRFSAERPEGSISTLTIQRTEQRDSAMYRCASSLGVKGAYEQYFGPGTRLTVT.

V gene TRBV7-9 combines with J gene TRBJ2-7; the D is unclear. CDR3 length equals 13 residues. V gave up 5 bases and J gave up 6 bases, with 14 bases separating them. Germline V gene sequence: CDR1 SEHNR, CDR2 FQNEAQ (reference sequence). The CDR3 loop reads CASSPPQLGEQYF. CDR3 sequence (DNA): TGTGCCAGCAGCCCCCCGCAGTTAGGCGAGCAGTACTTC. The full variable domain, its missing parts supplied by reference TRBV7-9 and TRBJ2-7, is DTGVSQNPRHKITKRGQNVTFRCDPISEHNRLYWYRQTLGQGPEFLTYFQNEAQLEKSRLLSDRFSAERPKGSFSTLEIQRTEQGDSAMYLCASSPPQLGEQYFGPGTRLTVT.

The chain has TRBV7-8 and TRBJ2-7; maybe TRBD2 (6 bases). V was clipped by 5 bases and J by 0 bases, with 8 bases between them. The CDR3 spans 13 residues. Germline V CDR1 and CDR2: SGHVS, FQNEAQ. CDR3 amino acids: CASSPTSSYEQYF. CDR3 bases: TGTGCCAGCAGCCCGACTAGCTCCTACGAGCAGTACTTC.

This clonotype was seen a handful of times. V gene TRBV12-3 or TRBV12-4 combines with J gene TRBJ2-7; D is possibly TRBD2 (6 bases). The CDR3 totals 13 residues. V lost 5 bases, J lost 6 bases, and 14 bases lay in between. Written as DNA, the CDR3 is TGTGCCAGCAGTCCGGGACTGCGGTCCGAGCAGTACTTC. Encoded protein: CASSPGLRSEQYF.

This clonotype has just a few counts. The chain combines TRBV19 with TRBJ2-2, with D uncertain. Deletions cut 5 bases from V and 4 bases from J, with 11 bases between. Per germline, CDR1 LNHDA and CDR2 SQIVND (reference sequence). CDR3 length: 14 amino acids. CDR3 sequence: CASSFSHGTGELFF. CDR3 in DNA: TGTGCCAGTAGTTTCTCCCACGGCACCGGGGAGCTGTTTTTT.

The chain couples TRBV27 to TRBJ1-2, with D unresolved. Germline V gene data show CDR1 as MNHEY and CDR2 as SMNVEV (reference sequence). This CDR3 region has 14 residues. V dropped 5 bases and J dropped 6 bases, with 16 bases sitting between them. The CDR3 bases are TGTGCCAGCAGTCCGGCCCCGGTGGGAGATGGCTACACCTTC. It encodes CASSPAPVGDGYTF.

CDR3 DNA sequence: TGTGCCAGCAGCTTAACGGGAGGTCGATCGGAGCAGTTCTTC. This gives the protein CASSLTGGRSEQFF. This chain links TRBV7-2 with TRBJ2-1; TRBD2 agrees at 7 bases. The V and J ends lost 2 bases and 10 bases, in that order; junction bases with no gene match: 8. CDR3 length equals 14 residues. Germline CDR1 reads SGHTA; CDR2 reads FQGNSA.

This clonotype was picked up a small number of times. The gene calls are TRBV6-1 and TRBJ1-1; TRBD1 agrees at 9 bases. J was trimmed by 11 bases and V by 0 bases; bases with no gene match: 7. The CDR3 sequence is 14 residues long. Looked up from germline, CDR1 is MNHNS and CDR2 is SASEGT. The CDR3 spells CASSEALRGQGAFF. CDR3 nucleotides: TGTGCCAGCAGTGAAGCGCTTCGGGGACAGGGTGCTTTCTTT.